This T cell receptor beta chain was captured by sequencing in a study of blood T cell repertoires in COVID-19. For the study at large: Acute and convalescent COVID-19 specimens originated in the United States, Italy and Spain.

Germline V lookup: CDR1 KGHSH, CDR2 LQKENI. V lost 1 base to trimming and J lost 1 base, with 13 bases between them. This CDR3 is 16 amino acids long. Profiling relied on immunoSEQ multiplex PCR, and the TCRdb table lists in-frame clones only, not all of them. The sample records around 340,000 clones, 88% being singletons. The V gene is TRBV18, the J gene TRBJ1-1; a weak D match, TRBD1 (6 bases). The sample was PBMCs or T cells enriched from blood (not recorded which). The clonotype originates from a woman aged 25 to 39 who had been exposed to COVID-19. The CDR3 nucleotides are TGTGCCAGCTCACCACAAACAGGGCCTTGGAACACTGAAGCTTTCTTT. This sequence encodes CASSPQTGPWNTEAFF.